Below are 8 T cell receptor beta chains sequenced from a single sample in a study of human T cells and chemical hapten exposure. Each CDR3 protein is one row after TCRdb ran MiXCR on the 5' RACE reads. The table shows about 81,000 distinct CDR3 sequences, with about 8.4% occurring only once. Unfractionated whole blood yielded the extracted total RNA. These receptors came from a male donor in good health.

This clonotype was counted only a few times. V gene TRBV10-1 combines with J gene TRBJ2-1; 11 bases are a match to TRBD1. The CDR3 length is 14 residues. Germline V gives CDR1 WNHNN, CDR2 SYGVQD (reference sequence). Trimming removed 6 bases from V and 7 bases from J; junction bases left unmatched: 5. The CDR3 DNA reads as TGCGCCAGCAGACCGGGACAGGGGGTAAATGAGCAGTTCTTC. This sequence encodes CASRPGQGVNEQFF.

This clonotype has ten or more counts. This chain connects TRBV6-4 to TRBJ1-6; TRBD1 aligns across 9 bases. Per germline, CDR1 MRHNA and CDR2 SNTAGT. The CDR3 has 15 residues. Trimming at V came to 0 bases and at J to 7 bases, leaving 1 base not matched to a gene. DNA for the CDR3: TGTGCCAGCAGTGACTCGACAGGGGGAAATTCACCCCTCCACTTT. It codes for CASSDSTGGNSPLHF.

This clonotype was detected ten times or more. The chain employs TRBV12-5 and TRBJ2-1; 10 bases align to TRBD2. V was clipped by 6 bases and J by 6 bases; unmatched bases: 8. CDR3 size: 15 residues. Germline assignment: CDR1 LGHNT and CDR2 FRNRAP. The CDR3 here is CASGLLAGAGNEQFF. CDR3 in DNA: TGTGCTAGTGGCCTCCTAGCGGGGGCGGGCAATGAGCAGTTCTTC.

The chain combines TRBV7-2 with TRBJ1-4; TRBD1 matches 9 bases. CDR1 and CDR2 (germline): SGHTA, FQGNSA. J lost 5 bases, V lost 5 bases, and 6 bases had no gene match. The CDR3 is made up of 15 amino acids. In DNA form, the CDR3 reads TGTGCCAGCAGCCGCCATACAGGGGGCAATGAAAAACTGTTTTTT. It yields the protein CASSRHTGGNEKLFF. Complete variable domain (other parts from reference TRBV7-2 and TRBJ1-4): GAGVSQSPSNKVTEKGKDVELRCDPISGHTALYWYRQSLGQGLEFLIYFQGNSAPDKSGLPSDRFSAERTGGSVSTLTIQRTQQEDSAVYLCASSRHTGGNEKLFFGSGTQLSVL.

In its sample, this clonotype was seen many times. The rearrangement joins TRBV27 to TRBJ2-7; D gene unclear. The CDR3 sequence is 14 residues long. V gave up 3 bases and J gave up 2 bases, with 11 bases separating them. CDR1 and CDR2 from the germline V gene are MNHEY and SMNVEV (reference sequence). CDR3 coding DNA: TGTGCCAGCAGTTTTCAGCCCACCGCCTACGAGCAGTACTTC. It yields the protein CASSFQPTAYEQYF.

This clonotype appeared many times. The chain links TRBV20-1 to TRBJ2-7; the match to TRBD2 covers 11 bases. The V segment lost 4 bases and the J segment 4 bases; nucleotides outside the gene matches: 3. This CDR3 is 13 amino acids long. The germline V gene has CDR1 DFQATT and CDR2 SNEGSKA (reference sequence). CDR3 in DNA: TGCAGTGCTAATCCTAGCGGGAGGTACGAGCAGTACTTC. Translating it yields CSANPSGRYEQYF.

This clonotype was detected a few times. Here the CDR3 DNA reads TGCGCCAGCAGCCAAGGATGGCTAGCTGGGGATGAGCAGTTCTTC. Its protein is CASSQGWLAGDEQFF. The chain is built from TRBV4-3 and TRBJ2-1; D is perhaps TRBD2 (5 bases). This CDR3 has 15 residues. The germline V gene has CDR1 LGHNA and CDR2 YSLEER. The ends were cut back, 1 base at V and 8 bases at J, with 15 bases in the middle.

This sequence joins TRBV10-3 and TRBJ2-1; D could derive from TRBD1 or TRBD2 (6 bases each). The germline gives CDR1 ENHRY, CDR2 SYGVKD. The CDR3 runs 15 residues. Deletions cut 4 bases from V and 2 bases from J, with 12 bases between. The CDR3 nucleotides are TGTGCCATCAGTGCGAGGGGGGACCCCTACAATGAGCAGTTCTTC. Encoded protein: CAISARGDPYNEQFF.